This entry concerns a single T cell receptor (beta chain). The antigen is not known. Within the sample, other DNA sequences also encode this same CDR3. This specimen belongs to a study of cytomegalovirus exposure and HLA in healthy donors. The overall study: An early release of data contained roughly 90 million unique TCRs, which came from HLA-typed donors. Study conclusions and caveats: The likely origin of a cluster of highly shared sequence variants was a sequencing artifact. A later look showed TCR association rates differing by HLA locus, highest for DRB1 and lowest for HLA-C.

From germline, CDR1 is KGHSH and CDR2 LQKENI. V was trimmed by 2 bases and J by 2 bases, leaving 6 bases between them. This CDR3 spans 13 amino acids. The PCR made use of 60 Vbeta and 13 Jbeta primers. Under the authors' procedure: A follow-up analysis tallied about 80 million unique TCR beta chains, roughly 10 million shared. Clones were read by immunoSEQ multiplex PCR, and TCRdb kept only the in-frame ones, dropping some. V, J and clone size are those of that table, while D and trimming were read from the DNA. The sample records roughly 190,000 clones, more than 70% being singletons. Sequencing was done on a sample of PBMCs. The chain recombines TRBV18 with TRBJ1-2; no clear D. This TCR was sampled from a man between 40 and 49 years old in good health and CMV-seropositive. The CDR3 DNA is TGTGCCAGCTCACCAGGAGGGAACTATGGCTACACCTTC. Residues: CASSPGGNYGYTF.